These T cell receptor beta chains were read from a single sample in a study of blood T cell repertoires in COVID-19. Profiling relied on immunoSEQ multiplex PCR, and the TCRdb table lists in-frame clones only, not all of them. The sample contains around 100,000 clones, 70% to 90% of which appear only once. The specimen sequenced was peripheral blood. Source of these receptors: a man in his fifties or sixties with active or convalescent COVID-19. CDR3s include the opening cysteine and the closing phenylalanine or tryptophan. The D gene is left open where the match is weak. Only some rows state a clone size, as once, few, many or a class for expanded clones.

j_call: TRBJ1-5; d_call: -; clone_size: -; v_call: TRBV6-5; cdr3_aa: CASTLGQINQPQHF; cdr3_nt: TGTGCCAGCACTCTGGGGCAAATTAATCAGCCCCAGCATTTT
j_call: TRBJ1-1; d_call: TRBD1; clone_size: -; v_call: TRBV7-9; cdr3_aa: CASRQGQGNTEAFF; cdr3_nt: TGTGCCAGCAGGCAAGGACAGGGGAACACTGAAGCTTTCTTT
j_call: TRBJ2-7; d_call: TRBD2; clone_size: -; v_call: TRBV6-5; cdr3_aa: CASSPGLAGSYEQYF; cdr3_nt: TGTGCCAGCAGCCCCGGACTAGCGGGATCCTACGAGCAGTACTTC
j_call: TRBJ1-4; d_call: TRBD1; clone_size: -; v_call: TRBV12-5; cdr3_aa: CASGRGTGTEKLFF; cdr3_nt: TGTGCTAGTGGACGAGGGACAGGGACTGAAAAACTGTTTTTT
j_call: TRBJ1-6; d_call: TRBD1; clone_size: -; v_call: TRBV15; cdr3_aa: CATSRDRVGSPLHF; cdr3_nt: TGTGCCACCAGCAGGGACAGGGTAGGCTCACCCCTCCACTTT
j_call: TRBJ2-3; d_call: TRBD1; clone_size: -; v_call: TRBV7-8; cdr3_aa: CASRLRTGLADTQYF; cdr3_nt: TGTGCCAGCAGGCTAAGGACAGGCCTAGCAGATACGCAGTATTTT
j_call: TRBJ2-1; d_call: TRBD2; clone_size: -; v_call: TRBV3-1/TRBV3-2; cdr3_aa: CASSPTKVAGVREQFF; cdr3_nt: TGTGCCAGCAGCCCTACTAAGGTAGCGGGGGTTAGGGAGCAGTTCTTC
j_call: TRBJ2-3; d_call: TRBD1; clone_size: -; v_call: TRBV5-8; cdr3_aa: CATRARGTDTQYF; cdr3_nt: TGTGCCACCAGGGCCAGGGGGACAGATACGCAGTATTTT
j_call: TRBJ2-5; d_call: TRBD1; clone_size: -; v_call: TRBV6-1; cdr3_aa: CASSETGTGGETQYF; cdr3_nt: TGTGCCAGCAGTGAAACCGGGACAGGGGGAGAGACCCAGTACTTC
j_call: TRBJ2-7; d_call: -; clone_size: -; v_call: TRBV18; cdr3_aa: CASSLSSYEQYF; cdr3_nt: TGTGCCAGCTCCCTGAGCTCCTACGAGCAGTACTTC
j_call: TRBJ2-5; d_call: TRBD1; clone_size: -; v_call: TRBV24-1; cdr3_aa: CATSDFSGQGLQETQYF; cdr3_nt: TGTGCCACCAGTGACTTTTCTGGACAGGGTCTCCAAGAGACCCAGTACTTC
j_call: TRBJ2-2; d_call: -; clone_size: -; v_call: TRBV5-4; cdr3_aa: CASSLGLAPGELFF; cdr3_nt: TGTGCCAGCAGCTTGGGTCTAGCTCCCGGGGAGCTGTTTTTT
j_call: TRBJ2-3; d_call: TRBD1; clone_size: -; v_call: TRBV18; cdr3_aa: CASSPDRDADTQYF; cdr3_nt: TGTGCCAGCTCACCGGACAGGGACGCAGATACGCAGTATTTT
j_call: TRBJ1-2; d_call: TRBD1; clone_size: once; v_call: TRBV24-1; cdr3_aa: CATSDPGQNYGYTF; cdr3_nt: TGTGCCACCAGTGACCCGGGACAGAACTATGGCTACACCTTC
j_call: TRBJ1-2; d_call: -; clone_size: -; v_call: TRBV6-5; cdr3_aa: CASSTYGGDYGYTF; cdr3_nt: TGTGCCAGCAGTACCTACGGCGGGGACTATGGCTACACCTTC
j_call: TRBJ2-7; d_call: TRBD1; clone_size: -; v_call: TRBV3-1/TRBV3-2; cdr3_aa: CASSRDSLYEQYF; cdr3_nt: TGTGCCAGCAGCCGGGACAGTCTCTACGAGCAGTACTTC
j_call: TRBJ1-4; d_call: TRBD1; clone_size: -; v_call: TRBV24-1; cdr3_aa: CATSDGDRGPSEKLFF; cdr3_nt: TGTGCCACCAGTGATGGGGACAGGGGGCCTTCTGAAAAACTGTTTTTT
j_call: TRBJ1-2; d_call: -; clone_size: -; v_call: TRBV25-1; cdr3_aa: CASRGYEGGSNYGYTF; cdr3_nt: TGTGCCAGCAGGGGATACGAGGGAGGGTCTAACTATGGCTACACCTTC
j_call: TRBJ2-3; d_call: TRBD1; clone_size: -; v_call: TRBV9; cdr3_aa: CASSPRTGTDTQYF; cdr3_nt: TGTGCCAGCAGCCCTAGGACAGGGACAGATACGCAGTATTTT
j_call: TRBJ2-2; d_call: TRBD1; clone_size: -; v_call: TRBV2; cdr3_aa: CASSKQGAHTGELFF; cdr3_nt: TGTGCCAGCAGTAAACAGGGGGCGCACACCGGGGAGCTGTTTTTT
j_call: TRBJ1-1; d_call: -; clone_size: -; v_call: TRBV7-9; cdr3_aa: CASSLNQGYTEAFF; cdr3_nt: TGTGCCAGCAGCTTAAATCAGGGGTACACTGAAGCTTTCTTT
j_call: TRBJ1-4; d_call: -; clone_size: few; v_call: TRBV5-1; cdr3_aa: CASSPMTGQKEFF; cdr3_nt: TGCGCCAGCAGCCCCATGACAGGCCAAAAGGAGTTTTTT
j_call: TRBJ1-5; d_call: -; clone_size: -; v_call: TRBV5-1; cdr3_aa: CASSLTEDQPQHF; cdr3_nt: TGCGCCAGCAGCTTGACAGAAGACCAGCCCCAGCATTTT
j_call: TRBJ2-2; d_call: TRBD1; clone_size: once; v_call: TRBV19; cdr3_aa: CASSTPGQGLTGELFF; cdr3_nt: TGTGCCAGTAGCACTCCGGGACAGGGGCTCACCGGGGAGCTGTTTTTT
j_call: TRBJ2-5; d_call: TRBD2; clone_size: -; v_call: TRBV30; cdr3_aa: CAWSPRLAPKETQYF; cdr3_nt: TGTGCCTGGAGTCCAAGACTAGCGCCTAAAGAGACCCAGTACTTC
j_call: TRBJ2-7; d_call: -; clone_size: -; v_call: TRBV5-6; cdr3_aa: CASSSDSYEQYF; cdr3_nt: TGTGCCAGCAGCTCGGACAGCTACGAGCAGTACTTC
j_call: TRBJ2-3; d_call: -; clone_size: -; v_call: TRBV4-2; cdr3_aa: CASSQVLAGTDTQYF; cdr3_nt: TGTGCCAGCAGCCAAGTCCTAGCCGGCACAGATACGCAGTATTTT
j_call: TRBJ1-5; d_call: -; clone_size: -; v_call: TRBV19; cdr3_aa: CASSLLERPQHF; cdr3_nt: TGTGCCAGTAGTCTACTAGAGCGGCCCCAGCATTTT
j_call: TRBJ2-1; d_call: TRBD2; clone_size: -; v_call: TRBV19; cdr3_aa: CASSDTGTNYNEQFF; cdr3_nt: TGTGCCAGTAGTGATACCGGGACTAACTACAATGAGCAGTTCTTC
j_call: TRBJ2-7; d_call: -; clone_size: -; v_call: TRBV25-1; cdr3_aa: CASSGWGDSPAEQYF; cdr3_nt: TGTGCCAGCAGTGGGTGGGGGGACAGCCCTGCCGAGCAGTACTTC
j_call: TRBJ2-5; d_call: -; clone_size: once; v_call: TRBV13; cdr3_aa: CASSLRFSPGAGETQYF; cdr3_nt: TGTGCCAGCAGCCTAAGATTTTCCCCAGGGGCTGGGGAGACCCAGTACTTC
j_call: TRBJ2-6; d_call: -; clone_size: -; v_call: TRBV5-1; cdr3_aa: CASSLANSGANVLTF; cdr3_nt: TGCGCCAGCAGCTTGGCTAACTCTGGGGCCAACGTCCTGACTTTC
j_call: TRBJ2-1; d_call: -; clone_size: -; v_call: TRBV2; cdr3_aa: CASSVRRGSYNEQFF; cdr3_nt: TGTGCCAGCAGTGTTCGACGGGGCTCCTACAATGAGCAGTTCTTC
j_call: TRBJ2-1; d_call: -; clone_size: -; v_call: TRBV4-1; cdr3_aa: CASSPPLGDPSYNEQFF; cdr3_nt: TGCGCCAGCAGCCCGCCCCTAGGAGACCCCTCCTACAATGAGCAGTTCTTC
j_call: TRBJ2-1; d_call: TRBD2; clone_size: -; v_call: TRBV10-3; cdr3_aa: CAISGRTSGSDEQFF; cdr3_nt: TGTGCCATCAGTGGAAGGACTAGCGGGAGTGATGAGCAGTTCTTC
j_call: TRBJ2-1; d_call: TRBD2; clone_size: -; v_call: TRBV3-1/TRBV3-2; cdr3_aa: CASSQRGYGSGRDTNEQFF; cdr3_nt: TGTGCCAGCAGCCAAAGAGGCTATGGTAGCGGGAGGGATACAAATGAGCAGTTCTTC
j_call: TRBJ2-7; d_call: -; clone_size: -; v_call: TRBV6-6; cdr3_aa: CASSYPPVDEQYF; cdr3_nt: TGTGCCAGCAGTTACCCCCCCGTTGACGAGCAGTACTTC
j_call: TRBJ2-1; d_call: -; clone_size: -; v_call: TRBV11-3; cdr3_aa: CATQGENNEQFF; cdr3_nt: TGTGCCACCCAGGGTGAGAACAATGAGCAGTTCTTC
j_call: TRBJ2-1; d_call: TRBD2; clone_size: -; v_call: TRBV7-3; cdr3_aa: CASSFQVTSGPYNEQFF; cdr3_nt: TGTGCCAGCAGCTTTCAAGTGACTAGCGGGCCCTACAATGAGCAGTTCTTC
j_call: TRBJ2-7; d_call: -; clone_size: -; v_call: TRBV5-1; cdr3_aa: CASNPGQGLSEQYF; cdr3_nt: TGCGCCAGCAACCCGGGTCAGGGGTTAAGCGAGCAGTACTTC
j_call: TRBJ1-1; d_call: -; clone_size: -; v_call: TRBV18; cdr3_aa: CASSVGPNTEAFF; cdr3_nt: TGTGCCAGCTCTGTCGGTCCTAACACTGAAGCTTTCTTT
j_call: TRBJ1-1; d_call: -; clone_size: -; v_call: TRBV6-5; cdr3_aa: CASNANDRNTEAFF; cdr3_nt: TGTGCCAGCAACGCGAACGACAGAAACACTGAAGCTTTCTTT
j_call: TRBJ2-2; d_call: TRBD2; clone_size: -; v_call: TRBV3-1/TRBV3-2; cdr3_aa: CASNPSGSPGELFF; cdr3_nt: TGTGCCAGCAACCCTAGCGGGAGCCCCGGGGAGCTGTTTTTT
j_call: TRBJ2-3; d_call: TRBD2; clone_size: -; v_call: TRBV5-4; cdr3_aa: CASSYSGSRENTQYF; cdr3_nt: TGTGCCAGCAGCTATAGCGGGAGTAGAGAGAATACGCAGTATTTT
j_call: TRBJ2-5; d_call: TRBD2; clone_size: few; v_call: TRBV28; cdr3_aa: CASSFAGGLRETQYF; cdr3_nt: TGTGCCAGCAGTTTCGCGGGAGGGTTGAGGGAGACCCAGTACTTC
j_call: TRBJ2-2; d_call: -; clone_size: once; v_call: TRBV7-2; cdr3_aa: CASSSAGSTGELFF; cdr3_nt: TGTGCCAGCAGCTCGGCGGGAAGCACCGGGGAGCTGTTTTTT
j_call: TRBJ1-5; d_call: TRBD1; clone_size: few; v_call: TRBV6-6; cdr3_aa: CASTTGGRDQPQHF; cdr3_nt: TGTGCCAGCACTACAGGGGGCAGGGATCAGCCCCAGCATTTT
j_call: TRBJ1-5; d_call: -; clone_size: -; v_call: TRBV19; cdr3_aa: CASNRDIDQPQHF; cdr3_nt: TGTGCCAGTAACCGGGACATTGACCAGCCCCAGCATTTT
j_call: TRBJ1-2; d_call: TRBD1; clone_size: -; v_call: TRBV19; cdr3_aa: CASSPPGQGAGYTF; cdr3_nt: TGTGCCAGTAGTCCACCGGGACAGGGTGCTGGCTACACCTTC
j_call: TRBJ2-1; d_call: TRBD2; clone_size: -; v_call: TRBV28; cdr3_aa: CASRTPRTTSGRAYNEQFF; cdr3_nt: TGTGCCAGCAGAACCCCACGAACAACAAGCGGGAGGGCCTACAATGAGCAGTTCTTC
j_call: TRBJ2-1; d_call: TRBD2; clone_size: -; v_call: TRBV11-3; cdr3_aa: CASSLEAAGLAAYNEQFF; cdr3_nt: TGTGCCAGCAGCTTAGAGGCTGCAGGACTAGCGGCCTACAATGAGCAGTTCTTC
j_call: TRBJ2-1; d_call: TRBD2; clone_size: many; v_call: TRBV29-1; cdr3_aa: CSVEGLAGDYEQFF; cdr3_nt: TGCAGCGTTGAGGGGCTAGCGGGAGACTATGAGCAGTTCTTC
j_call: TRBJ1-1; d_call: TRBD1; clone_size: -; v_call: TRBV4-2; cdr3_aa: CASSRGPTGTGNTEAFF; cdr3_nt: TGTGCCAGCAGCCGTGGTCCGACCGGGACAGGGAACACTGAAGCTTTCTTT